This T cell receptor beta chain was identified in a study of T cells in Graves' hyperthyroidism and ophthalmopathy (dated by TCRdb to between 2018 and 2020). General notes on the study: Peripheral blood samples were taken at the time of initial diagnosis, prior to any treatment. According to the paper, TCR Vbeta CDR3 sequencing was carried out on about 140 peripheral blood samples, which came from fewer than 50 ophthalmopathy, about 75 hyperthyroidism and roughly 17 progressor patients. Prospective prediction of ophthalmopathy was tested in an independent validation cohort consisting of fewer than 20 hyperthyroidism patients and approximately 16 patients who later progressed to ophthalmopathy. After blood sampling, hyperthyroidism patients were treated with methimazole at a starting dose of 30 mg daily, and ophthalmopathy patients were treated with high-dose intravenous methylprednisolone. The 100 discovery patients were divided at random into training and test sets in a 7:3 ratio. To identify TCR V-J signatures that set the groups apart, the researchers used a discovery cohort of about a hundred patients, made up of fewer than 50 with Graves' ophthalmopathy and 55 to 65 with stable Graves' hyperthyroidism. The study also compared thyroid tissue and blood T-cell repertoires from several Graves' hyperthyroidism patients. Points the paper makes about the study in general: A model built on a 13 V-J signature distinguished ophthalmopathy from stable hyperthyroidism, reaching 85% to 90% sensitivity and about 81% specificity in cross-validation and 80%/75% in testing. No statistical method was used to fix the sample size in advance, and group allocation was not hidden from the investigators. Most expanded thyroid clonotypes (frequency above 0.001) were also found in blood, which suggests that blood repertoires may mirror thyroid immune responses. In validation, the model predicted progression to ophthalmopathy a median of roughly 6.1 months before onset, with around 70% sensitivity and 72.22% specificity.

This clonotype was counted many times. The target of this receptor is not known. No qualities accompany the bases; no much larger clone lies one base away. Ophthalmopathy patients had moderately to severely active disease, with a Clinical Activity Score of 3 or more, a NOSPECS grade of 4 or more, and a disease duration of less than 3 months. Any patient with an uncontrolled infection, another autoimmune disease, pregnancy or lactation was excluded. Clinical symptoms, serum thyroxine and TRAb, thyroid ultrasound, and orbital computed tomography formed the basis for the diagnoses. Ficoll-Paque density gradient centrifugation was used to isolate PBMCs from about 9.4 ml of fresh peripheral blood. Trizol reagent was used to extract total RNA, and RNA quality was then checked on an Agilent 2100 Bioanalyzer. The TCR beta CDR3 regions were amplified from the RNA transcripts. For the first round of RT-PCR on the TCR CDR3, the HTBI primer set was used together with the Qiagen OneStep RT-PCR kit. Libraries were constructed in a second round of multiplex PCR, after which size selection and purification were performed. The libraries were sequenced on an Illumina HiSeq2000 using paired-end 100 bp reads. In the source study's methods: Raw data were processed with SOAPnuke, discarding reads with adapters, uncalled bases, mean Phred below 15, or no exact constant-primer or identifier match. COPE v1.2.5 was used to merge the high-quality paired reads, and each unique nucleotide sequence was defined as a clonotype. MiTCR v1.1 was used to align the clonotypes against IMGT TRBV, TRBD and TRBJ reference segments. Only V-J combinations with frequency above 0.0001, covering about 99% of repertoires, were analysed. A TCS score was defined as the ratio between F50 (clonal expansion) and ExV (chaos), using BLOSUM62-based TCRdist between CDR3 peptides within each V-J. Welch's t-statistics and random forest reduced around 550 V-J features to 10 to 15, which were used in a naive Bayes classifier (R e1071). In-frame beta chains were kept once TCRdb had trimmed the public reads at Q25 with fastp and called clones with MiXCR. Entries that share a CDR3 protein sequence are merged under the most common genes and DNA. The V and J calls come from TCRdb's annotation, not from the publication. Counted in this sample were approximately 400,000 distinct CDR3 sequences; around 15% of them appeared once. Under 30% of the sample is taken by the ten largest.

Measured from the cysteine to the phenylalanine, the CDR3 is 13 residues long. Only CDR3 DNA remains: 39 bases, in frame from the first base. V is clipped by 8 bases and J by 2 bases, and the sequence between their germline boundaries is 13 bases long. CDR1 MDHEN and CDR2 SYDVKM are derived from the germline V gene. In this chain, TRBV28 is recombined with TRBJ2-7, and the D gene may be TRBD1, 6 bases matching. The sequenced sample consisted of blood. The TCR sequence derives from a man in his fifties with Graves' ophthalmopathy. Here the CDR3 is given as CASQTGTPYEQYF. The base sequence is TGTGCCAGCCAGACCGGGACACCCTACGAGCAGTACTTC. Reference TRBV28 and TRBJ2-7 proteins supply the regions before and after the CDR3; the full variable domain is: DVKVTQSSRYLVKRTGEKVFLECVQDMDHENMFWYRQDPGLGLRLIYFSYDVKMKEKGDIPEGYSVSREKKERFSLILESASTNQTSMYLCASQTGTPYEQYFGPGTRLTVT.